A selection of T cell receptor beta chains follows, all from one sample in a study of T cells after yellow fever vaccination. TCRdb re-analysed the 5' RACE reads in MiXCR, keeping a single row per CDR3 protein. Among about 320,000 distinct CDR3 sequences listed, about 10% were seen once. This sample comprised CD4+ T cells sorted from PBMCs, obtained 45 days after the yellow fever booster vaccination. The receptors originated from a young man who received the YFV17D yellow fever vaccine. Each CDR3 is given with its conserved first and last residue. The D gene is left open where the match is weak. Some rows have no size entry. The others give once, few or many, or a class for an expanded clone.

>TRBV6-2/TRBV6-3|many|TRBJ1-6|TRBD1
CASRGTGRTYNSPLHF
TGTGCCAGCAGAGGGACAGGTCGGACCTATAATTCACCCCTCCACTTT
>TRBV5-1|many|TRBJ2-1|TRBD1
CASSLRQGAYNEQFF
TGCGCCAGCAGCTTAAGACAGGGGGCCTACAATGAGCAGTTCTTC
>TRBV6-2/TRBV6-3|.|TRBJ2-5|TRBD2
CASKRTSGGLETQYF
TGTGCCAGCAAAAGGACTAGCGGGGGGCTAGAGACCCAGTACTTC
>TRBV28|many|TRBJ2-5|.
CASSSPPGVLVETQYF
TGTGCCAGCAGTTCCCCCCCCGGCGTGTTGGTGGAGACCCAGTACTTC
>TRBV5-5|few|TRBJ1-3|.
CASSFSVPGNTIYF
TGTGCCAGCAGCTTCTCGGTGCCTGGAAACACCATATATTTT
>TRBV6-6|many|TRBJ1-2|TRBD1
CASSGQGNYGYTF
TGTGCCAGCAGTGGACAGGGAAACTATGGCTACACCTTC
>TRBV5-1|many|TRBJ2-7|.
CASRENTDYEQYF
TGCGCCAGCCGAGAAAACACAGACTACGAGCAGTACTTC
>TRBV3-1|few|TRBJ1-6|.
CASSPGNRGTVNSPLHF
TGTGCCAGCAGCCCCGGTAATAGGGGCACAGTAAATTCACCCCTCCACTTT
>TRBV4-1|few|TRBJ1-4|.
CASSRGWTPNEKLFF
TGCGCCAGCAGCCGCGGATGGACTCCTAATGAAAAACTGTTTTTT
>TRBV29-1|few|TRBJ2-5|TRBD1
CSVQQGKSQETQYF
TGCAGCGTACAACAGGGGAAGTCACAAGAGACCCAGTACTTC
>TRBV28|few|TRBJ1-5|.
CASRGKRNHPQHF
TGTGCCAGCAGGGGAAAGAGAAATCATCCCCAGCATTTT
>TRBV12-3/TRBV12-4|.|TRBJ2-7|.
CASSLSRGHEQYF
TGTGCCAGCAGTTTGAGTAGGGGACACGAGCAGTACTTC
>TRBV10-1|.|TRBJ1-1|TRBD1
CASRLRDRGPAFF
TGCGCCAGCAGACTCCGGGACAGGGGGCCCGCTTTCTTT
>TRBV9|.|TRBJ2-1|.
CASSVVGVPYNEQFF
TGTGCCAGCAGCGTAGTCGGAGTACCCTACAATGAGCAGTTCTTC
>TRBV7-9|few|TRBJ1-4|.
CASSQFSRANEKLFF
TGTGCCAGCAGCCAATTTTCCAGGGCTAATGAAAAACTGTTTTTT
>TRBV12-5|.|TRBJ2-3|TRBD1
CASARQGGTDTQYF
TGTGCTAGTGCCCGACAGGGTGGGACAGATACGCAGTATTTT
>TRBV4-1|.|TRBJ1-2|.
CASSQERQGGYGYTF
TGCGCCAGCAGCCAAGAGCGGCAGGGTGGCTATGGCTACACCTTC
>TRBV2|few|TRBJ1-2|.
CASTGGLLDGYTF
TGTGCCAGCACCGGAGGGCTCCTAGATGGCTACACCTTC
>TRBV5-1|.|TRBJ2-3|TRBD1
CASSTSTGGWTDTQYF
TGCGCCAGCAGCACCTCCACAGGGGGCTGGACAGATACGCAGTATTTT
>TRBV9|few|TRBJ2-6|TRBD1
CASSVAGQGIPGANVLTF
TGTGCCAGCAGCGTAGCTGGACAGGGGATCCCTGGGGCCAACGTCCTGACTTTC
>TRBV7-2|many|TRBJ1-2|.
CASSLKWQGAVGYTF
TGTGCCAGCAGCTTAAAGTGGCAGGGAGCGGTTGGCTACACCTTC
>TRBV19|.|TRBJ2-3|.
CASSPRGPRTQYF
TGTGCCAGTAGTCCCAGGGGACCACGAACGCAGTATTTT
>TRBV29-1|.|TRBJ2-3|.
CSVARDSTDTQYF
TGCAGCGTCGCCCGGGACAGCACAGATACGCAGTATTTT
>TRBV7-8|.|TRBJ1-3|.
CASSNPRKAGNTIYF
TGTGCCAGCAGCAATCCGAGGAAGGCCGGAAACACCATATATTTT
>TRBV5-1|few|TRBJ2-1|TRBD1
CASSFGTGTYNEQFF
TGCGCCAGCAGCTTCGGGACAGGAACGTACAATGAGCAGTTCTTC
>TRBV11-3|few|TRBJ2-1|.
CASSLGPTSYNEQFF
TGTGCCAGCAGCTTAGGTCCCACCTCCTACAATGAGCAGTTCTTC
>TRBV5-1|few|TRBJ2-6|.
CASSLDRLSGANVLTF
TGCGCCAGCAGCTTGGACAGACTCTCTGGGGCCAACGTCCTGACTTTC
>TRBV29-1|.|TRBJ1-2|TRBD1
CSVGGTGPLAHYGYTF
TGCAGCGTTGGGGGGACAGGGCCCCTCGCTCACTATGGCTACACCTTC
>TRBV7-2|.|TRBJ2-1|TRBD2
CASRPGTSGANEQFF
TGTGCCAGCAGACCCGGGACTAGCGGGGCCAATGAGCAGTTCTTC
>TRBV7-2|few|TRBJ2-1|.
CASSLQSRYNEQFF
TGTGCCAGCAGCTTACAGTCGCGGTACAATGAGCAGTTCTTC
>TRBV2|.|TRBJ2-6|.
CASSGRASGANVLTF
TGTGCCAGCAGTGGAAGAGCCTCTGGGGCCAACGTCCTGACTTTC
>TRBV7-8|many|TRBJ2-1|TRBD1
CASSEDRDEQFF
TGTGCCAGCAGCGAGGACAGGGATGAGCAGTTCTTC
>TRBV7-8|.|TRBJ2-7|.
CASSGTRLSSYEQYF
TGTGCCAGCAGCGGGACTCGTCTTAGCTCCTACGAGCAGTACTTC
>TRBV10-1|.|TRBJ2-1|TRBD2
CASSDAGGNNEQFF
TGCGCCAGCAGTGATGCGGGGGGGAACAATGAGCAGTTCTTC
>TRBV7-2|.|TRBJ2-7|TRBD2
CASSLGLAGGAEQYF
TGTGCCAGCAGCTTAGGTCTAGCGGGGGGTGCCGAGCAGTACTTC
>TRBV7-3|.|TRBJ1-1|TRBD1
CASSSPRGGQGRTEAFF
TGTGCCAGCAGCTCGCCCAGGGGCGGACAGGGCCGAACTGAAGCTTTCTTT
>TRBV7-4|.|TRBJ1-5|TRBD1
CASSRRQGMPSQPQHF
TGTGCCAGCAGCCGCCGACAGGGGATGCCCTCTCAGCCCCAGCATTTT
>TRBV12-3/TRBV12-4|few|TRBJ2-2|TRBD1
CASSFPRGTGDDGELFF
TGTGCCAGCAGTTTCCCTCGGGGGACAGGGGACGACGGGGAGCTGTTTTTT
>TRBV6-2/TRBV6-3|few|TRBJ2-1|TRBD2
CASSLTSDHNEQFF
TGTGCCAGCAGCCTGACTAGCGATCACAATGAGCAGTTCTTC
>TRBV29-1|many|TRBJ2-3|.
CVGDTQYF
TGCGTCGGCGATACGCAGTATTTT
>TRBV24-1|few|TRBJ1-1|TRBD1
CATRASTGVNTEAFF
TGTGCCACCAGAGCCTCGACAGGGGTGAACACTGAAGCTTTCTTT
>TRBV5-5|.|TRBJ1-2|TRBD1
CASSLNRGEYGYTF
TGTGCCAGCAGCTTGAACAGGGGGGAGTATGGCTACACCTTC
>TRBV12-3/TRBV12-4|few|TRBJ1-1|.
CASRSGRIANTEAFF
TGTGCCAGCAGGTCGGGACGGATAGCTAACACTGAAGCTTTCTTT
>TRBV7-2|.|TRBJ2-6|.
CASSAYGRAGANVLTF
TGTGCCAGCAGCGCCTACGGGCGGGCTGGGGCCAACGTCCTGACTTTC
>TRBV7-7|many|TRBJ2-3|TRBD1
CASSQTGVEDTQYF
TGTGCCAGCAGCCAGACAGGGGTAGAAGATACGCAGTATTTT
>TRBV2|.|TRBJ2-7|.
CASSELTRTPVYEQYF
TGTGCCAGCAGTGAACTGACCAGGACTCCCGTCTACGAGCAGTACTTC
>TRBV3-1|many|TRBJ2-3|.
CASSRSWADTQYF
TGTGCCAGCAGCCGGTCCTGGGCAGATACGCAGTATTTT
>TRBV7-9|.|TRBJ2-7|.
CASSSKAPGYEQYF
TGTGCCAGCAGCTCCAAGGCCCCCGGCTACGAGCAGTACTTC
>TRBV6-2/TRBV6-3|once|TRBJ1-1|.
CASSYGRWTGSGNTEAFF
TGTGCCAGCAGTTACGGCCGGTGGACTGGCAGTGGAAACACTGAAGCTTTCTTT
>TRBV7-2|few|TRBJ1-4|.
CASSPREVEKLFF
TGTGCCAGCAGCCCCCGGGAAGTTGAAAAACTGTTTTTT
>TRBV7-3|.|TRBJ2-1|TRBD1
CASSPGQGGFNEQFF
TGTGCCAGCAGCCCAGGACAGGGCGGGTTCAATGAGCAGTTCTTC
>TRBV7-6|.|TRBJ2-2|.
CASSLGPDGELFF
TGTGCCAGCAGCTTAGGTCCGGACGGGGAGCTGTTTTTT
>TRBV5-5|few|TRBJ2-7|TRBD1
CASSSKTGTNYEQYF
TGTGCCAGCAGCTCAAAGACAGGGACGAACTACGAGCAGTACTTC
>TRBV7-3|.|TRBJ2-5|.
CASGPSGETQYF
TGTGCCAGCGGCCCGAGTGGCGAGACCCAGTACTTC
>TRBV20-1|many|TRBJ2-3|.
CSARGGGGTDTQYF
TGCAGTGCCAGAGGGGGGGGAGGGACAGATACGCAGTATTTT
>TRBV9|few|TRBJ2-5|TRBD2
CASSPTPGTSGGETQYF
TGTGCCAGCAGCCCCACCCCCGGGACTAGCGGGGGAGAGACCCAGTACTTC
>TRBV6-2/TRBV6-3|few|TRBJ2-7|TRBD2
CASRKLAGYSYEQYF
TGTGCCAGCAGGAAACTAGCGGGGTATTCCTACGAGCAGTACTTC
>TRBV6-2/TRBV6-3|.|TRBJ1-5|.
CASSYGAGPQHF
TGTGCCAGCAGTTACGGGGCAGGGCCCCAGCATTTT
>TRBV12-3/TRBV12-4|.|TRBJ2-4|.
CASSFLSSIQYF
TGTGCCAGCAGTTTCTTATCCAGCATTCAGTACTTC